This T cell receptor (beta chain) comes out of a study of cytomegalovirus exposure and HLA in healthy donors. Regarding the study as a whole: Productive status was seen about 87% or about 30% of the time for most TCR beta V segments in an earlier analysis.

The PCR made use of 60 Vbeta and 13 Jbeta primers. The data were produced by immunoSEQ multiplex PCR, yet TCRdb's version contains in-frame clones alone and is incomplete. The sample lists fewer than 150,000 clones, roughly four fifths occurring once. V was pared by 2 bases and J by 4 bases, with 18 bases between. The CDR3 runs 16 residues. In germline, CDR1 is SGHNT, CDR2 YYREEE (reference sequence). This clone was seen just once. Its cognate antigen is unknown. This sequence originates from a woman between 45 and 60 years old in good health and CMV-seronegative. The sequencing input was PBMCs. The chain joins TRBV5-4 to TRBJ2-5; TRBD2 is a possible D gene (5 bases). CDR3: CASSLAQRVGRETQYF. The CDR3 DNA follows: TGTGCCAGCAGCTTAGCTCAGAGGGTAGGAAGAGAGACCCAGTACTTC.